The clone carrying this T cell receptor (beta chain) was observed many times. Its antigen is as yet unknown. The data derive from a study of naive and memory T cell subsets. Whole-study findings and limits: Clonotypes here are unpaired alpha or beta chain sequences.

CD8 T cells were positively selected from what remained after CD4 positive selection. Cells stained for CD3, CD4, CD8, CD45RA, CD27 and viability were sorted into four CD45RA/CD27 subsets. The CDR3 totals 13 residues. The germline V gene encodes CDR1 SQVTM and CDR2 ANQGSEA. V lost 5 bases and J 0 bases, leaving 11 bases between the germline ends. Both TRBC1 and TRBC2 were covered by a beta constant-region primer of two equimolar oligonucleotides. Four rounds of PCR amplified the ligated cDNA using nested alpha and beta constant-region primers plus SP2. TCRdb reanalysed the UMI-ligation and nested PCR reads using MiXCR and keeps one entry per CDR3 protein. The repertoire has about 82,000 distinct CDR3 sequences, roughly 9.3% of them found once; the top ten carry 1.2%.

Sequencing was done on a sample of naive CD8+ T cells from blood. The chain employs TRBV29-1 and TRBJ2-7, with D maybe TRBD2 (6 bases). The receptor was isolated from a human donor in good health. CDR3 residues: CSVSRGFSYEQYF. CDR3 nucleotide sequence: TGCAGCGTTTCCCGGGGGTTCTCCTACGAGCAGTACTTC.